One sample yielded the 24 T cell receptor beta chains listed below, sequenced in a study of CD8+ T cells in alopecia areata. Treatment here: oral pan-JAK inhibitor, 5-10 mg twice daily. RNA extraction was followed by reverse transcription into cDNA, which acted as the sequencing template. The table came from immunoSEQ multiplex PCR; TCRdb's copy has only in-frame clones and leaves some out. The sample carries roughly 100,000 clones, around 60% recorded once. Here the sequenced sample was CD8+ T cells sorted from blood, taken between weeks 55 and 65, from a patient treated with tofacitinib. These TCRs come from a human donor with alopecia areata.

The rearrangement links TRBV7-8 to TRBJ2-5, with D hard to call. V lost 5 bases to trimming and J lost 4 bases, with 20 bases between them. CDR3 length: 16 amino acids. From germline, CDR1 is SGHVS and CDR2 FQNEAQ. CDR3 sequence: CASSPGPAVFGETQYF. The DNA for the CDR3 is TGTGCCAGCAGCCCGGGCCCGGCCGTTTTTGGAGAGACCCAGTACTTC.

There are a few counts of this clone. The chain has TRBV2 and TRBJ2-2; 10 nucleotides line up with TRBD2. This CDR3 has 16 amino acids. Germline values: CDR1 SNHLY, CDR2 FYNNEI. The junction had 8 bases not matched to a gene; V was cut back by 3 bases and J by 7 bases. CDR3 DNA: TGTGCCAGCAGTGACGGGAGTAGCGGGGGGTGCGGGGAGCTGTTTTTT. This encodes CASSDGSSGGCGELFF.

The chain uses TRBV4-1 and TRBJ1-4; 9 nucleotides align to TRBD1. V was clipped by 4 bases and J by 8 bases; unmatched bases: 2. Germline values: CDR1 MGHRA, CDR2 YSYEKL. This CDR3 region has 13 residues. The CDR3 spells CASSPGTGEKLFF. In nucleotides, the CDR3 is TGCGCCAGCAGCCCCGGGACAGGGGAAAAACTGTTTTTT.

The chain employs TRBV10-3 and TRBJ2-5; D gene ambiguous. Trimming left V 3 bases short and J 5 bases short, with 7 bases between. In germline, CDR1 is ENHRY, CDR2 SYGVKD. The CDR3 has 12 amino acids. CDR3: CAISDQDETQYF. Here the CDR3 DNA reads TGTGCCATCAGTGATCAGGATGAGACCCAGTACTTC.

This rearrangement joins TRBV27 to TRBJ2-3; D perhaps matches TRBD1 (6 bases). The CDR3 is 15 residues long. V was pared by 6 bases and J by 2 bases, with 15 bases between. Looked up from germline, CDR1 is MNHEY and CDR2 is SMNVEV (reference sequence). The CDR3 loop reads CASSPPDRITDTQYF. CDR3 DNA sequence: TGTGCCAGCAGCCCCCCGGACAGAATCACAGATACGCAGTATTTT.

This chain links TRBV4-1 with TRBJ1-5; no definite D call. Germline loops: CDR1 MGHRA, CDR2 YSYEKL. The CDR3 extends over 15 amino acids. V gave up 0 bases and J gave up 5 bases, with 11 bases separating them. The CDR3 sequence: CASSQDLGLDQPQHF. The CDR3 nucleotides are TGCGCCAGCAGCCAAGATCTGGGTTTGGATCAGCCCCAGCATTTT.

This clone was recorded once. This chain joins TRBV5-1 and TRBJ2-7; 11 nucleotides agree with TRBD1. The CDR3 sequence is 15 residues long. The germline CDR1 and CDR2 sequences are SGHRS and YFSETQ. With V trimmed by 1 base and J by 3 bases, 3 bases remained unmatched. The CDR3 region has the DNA TGCGCCAGCAGCTTGCCGGGACAGGGGGTCTACGAGCAGTACTTC. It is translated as CASSLPGQGVYEQYF. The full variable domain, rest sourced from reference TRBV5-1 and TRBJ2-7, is KAGVTQTPRYLIKTRGQQVTLSCSPISGHRSVSWYQQTPGQGLQFLFEYFSETQRNKGNFPGRFSGRQFSNSRSEMNVSTLELGDSALYLCASSLPGQGVYEQYFGPGTRLTVT.

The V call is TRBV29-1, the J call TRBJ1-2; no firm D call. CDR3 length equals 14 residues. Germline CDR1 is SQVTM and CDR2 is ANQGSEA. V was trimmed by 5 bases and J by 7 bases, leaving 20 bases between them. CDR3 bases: TGCAGCGTTCCCGGCGACGGACGCGGCGGTGGCTACACCTTC. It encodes CSVPGDGRGGGYTF.

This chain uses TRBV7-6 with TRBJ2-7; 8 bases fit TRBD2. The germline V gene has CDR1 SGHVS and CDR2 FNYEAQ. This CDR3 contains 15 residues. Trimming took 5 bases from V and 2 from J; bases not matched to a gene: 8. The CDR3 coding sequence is TGTGCCAGCAGCCCCTATAGCGGGGTGACCTACGAGCAGTACTTC. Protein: CASSPYSGVTYEQYF.

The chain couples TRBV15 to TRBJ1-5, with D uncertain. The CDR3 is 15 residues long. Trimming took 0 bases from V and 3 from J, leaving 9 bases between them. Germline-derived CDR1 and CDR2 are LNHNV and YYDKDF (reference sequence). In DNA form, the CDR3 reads TGTGCCACCAGCAGAGACAGGTTTGTCAATCAGCCCCAGCATTTT. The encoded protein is CATSRDRFVNQPQHF.

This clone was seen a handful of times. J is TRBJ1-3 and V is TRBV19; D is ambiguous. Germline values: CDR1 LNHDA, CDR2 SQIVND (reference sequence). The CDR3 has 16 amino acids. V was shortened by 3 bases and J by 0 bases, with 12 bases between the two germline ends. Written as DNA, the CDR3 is TGTGCCAGTAGTATCCGAGATCAAGACTCTGGAAACACCATATATTTT. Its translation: CASSIRDQDSGNTIYF.

As DNA, the CDR3 is TGTGCCTGGAGTGTCGGGCAGGGGTGGAACGAGCAGTACTTC. The encoded protein is CAWSVGQGWNEQYF. The V and J genes are TRBV30 and TRBJ2-7; TRBD1 might be the D (6 bases). Germline V gene data show CDR1 as GTSNPN and CDR2 as SVGIG (reference sequence). Trimming shortened V by 0 bases and J by 5 bases, and 14 bases separated the two germline ends. The CDR3 totals 14 residues.

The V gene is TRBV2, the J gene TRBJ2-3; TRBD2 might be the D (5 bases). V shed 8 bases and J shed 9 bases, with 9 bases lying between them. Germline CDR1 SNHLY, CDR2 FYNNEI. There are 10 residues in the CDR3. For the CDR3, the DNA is TGTGCCAGCCGGGGTGAAACGCAGTATTTT. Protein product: CASRGETQYF. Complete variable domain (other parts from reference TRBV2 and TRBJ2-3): EPEVTQTPSHQVTQMGQEVILRCVPISNHLYFYWYRQILGQKVEFLVSFYNNEISEKSEIFDDQFSVERPDGSNFTLKIRSTKLEDSAMYFCASRGETQYFGPGTRLTVL.

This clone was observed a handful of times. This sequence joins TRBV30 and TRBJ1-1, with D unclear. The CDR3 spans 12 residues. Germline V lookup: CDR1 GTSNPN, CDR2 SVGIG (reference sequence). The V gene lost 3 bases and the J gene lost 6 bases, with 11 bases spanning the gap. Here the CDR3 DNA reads TGTGCCTGGAGCCCCACGCGCGCTGAAGCTTTCTTT. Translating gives CAWSPTRAEAFF.

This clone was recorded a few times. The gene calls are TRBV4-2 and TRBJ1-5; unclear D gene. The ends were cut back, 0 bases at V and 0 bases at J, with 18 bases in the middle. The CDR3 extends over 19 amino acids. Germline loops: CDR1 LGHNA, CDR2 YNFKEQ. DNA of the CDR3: TGTGCCAGCAGCCAAGATCGGGATAGGATCTCAAATAGCAATCAGCCCCAGCATTTT. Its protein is CASSQDRDRISNSNQPQHF.

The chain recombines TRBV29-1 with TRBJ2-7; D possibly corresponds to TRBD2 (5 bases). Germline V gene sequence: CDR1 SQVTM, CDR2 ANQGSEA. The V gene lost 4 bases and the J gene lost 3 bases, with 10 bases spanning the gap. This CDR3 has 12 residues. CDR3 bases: TGCAGCGTTGCAGGACTGAGCTACGAGCAGTACTTC. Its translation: CSVAGLSYEQYF.

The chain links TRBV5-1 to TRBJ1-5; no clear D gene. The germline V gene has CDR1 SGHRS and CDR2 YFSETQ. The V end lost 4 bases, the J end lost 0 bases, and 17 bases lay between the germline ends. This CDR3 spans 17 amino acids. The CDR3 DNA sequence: TGCGCCAGCAGCCCGGAACCCCTCCCATATAGCAATCAGCCCCAGCATTTT. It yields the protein CASSPEPLPYSNQPQHF.

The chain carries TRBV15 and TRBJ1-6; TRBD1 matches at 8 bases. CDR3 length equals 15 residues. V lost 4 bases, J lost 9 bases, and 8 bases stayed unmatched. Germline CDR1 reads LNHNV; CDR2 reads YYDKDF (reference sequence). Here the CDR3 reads CATSTTDRVGSPLHF. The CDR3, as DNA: TGTGCCACCAGCACCACGGACAGGGTTGGTTCACCCCTCCACTTT.

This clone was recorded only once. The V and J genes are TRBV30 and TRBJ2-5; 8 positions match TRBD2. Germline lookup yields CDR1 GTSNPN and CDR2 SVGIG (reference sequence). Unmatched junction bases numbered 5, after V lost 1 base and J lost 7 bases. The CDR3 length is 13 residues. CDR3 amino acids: CAWSELGGGTQYF. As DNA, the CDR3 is TGTGCCTGGAGTGAACTCGGGGGGGGGACCCAGTACTTC.

The CDR3 DNA reads as TGTGCCAGCAGCCAAGGGACAGCCGGGCATGAGCAGTTCTTC. This translates into CASSQGTAGHEQFF. The V gene is TRBV14, the J gene TRBJ2-1; TRBD1 is a possible D gene (6 bases). This CDR3 region has 14 residues. Germline CDR1 reads SGHDN; CDR2 reads FVKESK. V was cut by 1 base and J by 8 bases, with 12 bases left in between.

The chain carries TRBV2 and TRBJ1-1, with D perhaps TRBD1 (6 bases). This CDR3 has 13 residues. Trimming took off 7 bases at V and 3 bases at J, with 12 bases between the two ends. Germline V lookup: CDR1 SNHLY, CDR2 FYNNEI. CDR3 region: CASKRRGDTEAFF. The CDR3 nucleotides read TGTGCCAGCAAAAGAAGGGGGGACACTGAAGCTTTCTTT.

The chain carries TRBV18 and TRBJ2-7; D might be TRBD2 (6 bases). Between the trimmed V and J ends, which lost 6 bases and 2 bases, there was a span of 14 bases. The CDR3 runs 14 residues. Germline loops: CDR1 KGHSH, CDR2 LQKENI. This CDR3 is CASSQAGSAYEQYF. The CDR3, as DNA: TGTGCCAGCTCCCAAGCGGGTTCCGCCTACGAGCAGTACTTC.

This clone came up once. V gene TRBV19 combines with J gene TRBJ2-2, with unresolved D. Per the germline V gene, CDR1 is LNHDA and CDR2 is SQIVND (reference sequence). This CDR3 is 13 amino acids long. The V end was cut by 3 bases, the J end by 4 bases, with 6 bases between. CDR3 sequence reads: CASSIGRTGELFF. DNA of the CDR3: TGTGCCAGTAGTATCGGGCGCACCGGGGAGCTGTTTTTT.

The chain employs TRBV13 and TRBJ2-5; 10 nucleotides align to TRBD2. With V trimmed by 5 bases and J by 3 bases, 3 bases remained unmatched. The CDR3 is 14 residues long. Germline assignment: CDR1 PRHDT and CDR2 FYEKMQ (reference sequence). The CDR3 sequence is CASSAGTSEETQYF. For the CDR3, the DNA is TGTGCCAGCAGCGCCGGGACTAGCGAAGAGACCCAGTACTTC.